Listed here are 13 T cell receptor beta chains from one sample, sequenced in a study of shared clonotypes between healthy human individuals (dated by TCRdb to about 2020). CD8 naive samples were CD45RO-negative cells positively selected for CCR7, giving a CD45RA+CCR7+ population that excluded TemRA cells. Library generation was performed with the immunoSEQ multiplex PCR assay. Not all clones reach the TCRdb copy of this immuneACCESS table, which keeps in-frame sequences only. Checked studies attribute under half of the gap to unresolved V genes and leave the rest unexplained. This sample holds around 600,000 clones; roughly 96% were observed only once. In total, the top ten clones hold around 0.11% of the sample. Sequencing was performed on naive CD8+ T cells sorted from blood. The sample's cell subset or site label, decoded: CD45RA+CCR7+. These receptors originate from a woman between 25 and 40 years old in good health.

The chain couples TRBV9 to TRBJ2-1; TRBD2 matches 8 bases. CDR3 length: 16 amino acids. The V gene end was trimmed by 0 bases and the J gene end by 7 bases; junction bases not matched to a gene: 9. The V gene's germline CDR1 is SGDLS and CDR2 YYNGEE. CDR3 residues: CASSVGGSSGLNEQFF. The CDR3 nucleotides read TGTGCCAGCAGCGTAGGAGGGTCTAGCGGGCTTAATGAGCAGTTCTTC.

The chain has TRBV11-2 and TRBJ2-1, with 10 bases identical to TRBD2. Germline-derived CDR1 and CDR2 are SGHAT and FQNNGV. CDR3 length equals 16 residues. Trimming took 3 bases from V and 4 from J; bases not matched to a gene: 6. CDR3 region: CASSLTASGGYNEQFF. CDR3 DNA sequence: TGTGCCAGCAGCTTGACCGCTAGCGGGGGTTACAATGAGCAGTTCTTC.

This chain links TRBV5-1 with TRBJ2-3; no clear D gene. The CDR3 contains 15 residues. V shed 3 bases and J shed 3 bases, with 14 bases lying between them. Germline V CDR1 and CDR2: SGHRS, YFSETQ. CDR3 coding DNA: TGCGCCAGCAGCTCCTTTACCCTTGGGACAGATACGCAGTATTTT. This encodes CASSSFTLGTDTQYF. Based on the CDR3 plus reference TRBV5-1 and TRBJ2-3, the full variable domain is KAGVTQTPRYLIKTRGQQVTLSCSPISGHRSVSWYQQTPGQGLQFLFEYFSETQRNKGNFPGRFSGRQFSNSRSEMNVSTLELGDSALYLCASSSFTLGTDTQYFGPGTRLTVL.

The gene calls are TRBV27 and TRBJ2-2, with TRBD1 as a possible D gene (6 bases). Germline CDR1 MNHEY, CDR2 SMNVEV (reference sequence). CDR3 length: 14 amino acids. The ends were cut back, 5 bases at V and 5 bases at J, with 12 bases in the middle. Here the CDR3 reads CASSTTQGTGELFF. In DNA form, the CDR3 reads TGTGCCAGCAGTACCACCCAGGGGACCGGGGAGCTGTTTTTT.

This chain uses TRBV5-8 with TRBJ2-3, with D possibly matching TRBD2 (6 bases). Per germline, CDR1 SGHTS and CDR2 YDEGEE. The CDR3 covers 15 residues. Trimming cost V 1 base and J 2 bases, with 11 bases left between them. The CDR3 nucleotides are TGTGCCAGCAGCTTGAGCGGGCGAGACACAGATACGCAGTATTTT. It encodes CASSLSGRDTDTQYF.

The rearrangement joins TRBV28 to TRBJ1-3; no reliable D call. Trimming took 6 bases from V and 3 from J, leaving 21 bases between them. The CDR3 extends over 17 amino acids. The germline V gene encodes CDR1 MDHEN and CDR2 SYDVKM. CDR3 in amino acids: CASSRLLPSTVGNTIYF. DNA of the CDR3: TGTGCCAGCAGCCGACTCCTCCCTTCGACCGTTGGAAACACCATATATTTT.

The rearrangement joins TRBV6-6 to TRBJ2-7, with D possibly being TRBD1 (6 bases). V lost 4 bases and J 4 bases, leaving 8 bases between the germline ends. The CDR3 is 12 amino acids. Germline V gene sequence: CDR1 MNHNY, CDR2 SVGAGI (reference sequence). For the CDR3, the DNA is TGTGCCAGCAGTTTCCAGGGGTACGAGCAGTACTTC. As protein: CASSFQGYEQYF.

This CDR3 is CASSLASSESSYEQYF. Here the CDR3 DNA reads TGTGCCAGCAGCTTAGCATCCAGCGAGAGCTCCTACGAGCAGTACTTC. V and J are TRBV7-9 and TRBJ2-7; the D is unclear. V was shortened by 0 bases and J by 0 bases, with 12 bases between the two germline ends. This CDR3 has 16 amino acids. The germline CDR1 and CDR2 sequences are SEHNR and FQNEAQ (reference sequence).

The chain joins TRBV19 to TRBJ2-1; D is perhaps TRBD2 (6 bases). The CDR3 loop spans 15 amino acids. Trimming stripped 4 bases from V and 1 base from J, with 11 bases between. Germline CDR1 is LNHDA and CDR2 is SQIVND (reference sequence). The CDR3 DNA sequence: TGTGCCAGTAGTAAGGACGGACTATCCTACAATGAGCAGTTCTTC. This codes for CASSKDGLSYNEQFF.

The rearrangement joins TRBV14 to TRBJ2-5; D remains unclear. CDR1 is SGHDN, CDR2 FVKESK, per germline. V lost 1 base and J 0 bases, leaving 3 bases between the germline ends. The CDR3 consists of 13 residues. The CDR3, as DNA: TGTGCCAGCAGCCAAGTCCACCAAGAGACCCAGTACTTC. Protein sequence: CASSQVHQETQYF.

The chain employs TRBV7-9 and TRBJ2-6; the match to TRBD1 covers 11 bases. V lost 2 bases to trimming and J lost 2 bases; unmatched junction nucleotides: 5. Germline V gene data show CDR1 as SEHNR and CDR2 as FQNEAQ (reference sequence). The CDR3 consists of 18 residues. The CDR3 nucleotides are TGTGCCAGCAGCTTATCCCGGGACAGGGGGACTGGGGCCAACGTCCTGACTTTC. It encodes CASSLSRDRGTGANVLTF.

The chain combines TRBV7-9 with TRBJ2-1; 7 bases agree with TRBD1. Unmatched junction bases numbered 1, after V lost 7 bases and J lost 1 base. This CDR3 comprises 13 residues. Per the germline V gene, CDR1 is SEHNR and CDR2 is FQNEAQ (reference sequence). The CDR3 region has the DNA TGTGCCAGCATCAGGGGGTCCTACAATGAGCAGTTCTTC. Translated: CASIRGSYNEQFF.

This rearrangement joins TRBV6-5 to TRBJ1-2; D is unclear. Germline V lookup: CDR1 MNHEY, CDR2 SVGAGI. The V end was cut by 4 bases, the J end by 5 bases, with 11 bases between. The CDR3 is 13 amino acids. The CDR3 nucleotides read TGTGCCAGCAGTTCGGGCAGCCTTTATGGCTACACCTTC. It is translated as CASSSGSLYGYTF.